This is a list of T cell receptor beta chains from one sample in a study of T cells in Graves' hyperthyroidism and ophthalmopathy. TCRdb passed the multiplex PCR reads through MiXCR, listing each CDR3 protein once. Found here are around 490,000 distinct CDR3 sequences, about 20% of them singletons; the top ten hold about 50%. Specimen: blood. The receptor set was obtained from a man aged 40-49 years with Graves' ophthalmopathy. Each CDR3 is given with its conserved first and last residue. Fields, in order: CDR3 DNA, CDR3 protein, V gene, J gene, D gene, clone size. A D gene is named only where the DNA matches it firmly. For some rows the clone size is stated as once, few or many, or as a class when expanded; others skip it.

DNA: TGTGCCAGCAGCGTAGTTGGGGGGGGAACAGATACGCAGTATTTT
CDR3: CASSVVGGGTDTQYF
V: TRBV9
J: TRBJ2-3
D: TRBD2
size: -

DNA: TGCAGTGCGATGGGGGGAGGCGCGTACGAGCAGTACTTC
CDR3: CSAMGGGAYEQYF
V: TRBV20-1
J: TRBJ2-7
D: -
size: many

DNA: TGTGCCAGCAGCTCCACCGGGGGGGGGTGGGGGGCAGCGGTGGATACGCAGTATTTT
CDR3: CASSSTGGGWGAAVDTQYF
V: TRBV7-3
J: TRBJ2-3
D: TRBD2
size: once

DNA: TGTGCCAGCAGCTTGAAATCACAGAAAACTGAAGCTTTCTTT
CDR3: CASSLKSQKTEAFF
V: TRBV5-8
J: TRBJ1-1
D: -
size: many

DNA: TGTGCCAGCAGCCCAGCAGGGGCCTTGTCTTACGAGCAGTACTTC
CDR3: CASSPAGALSYEQYF
V: TRBV5-5
J: TRBJ2-7
D: -
size: few

DNA: TGTGCCTGGAGTGATTGGCTTACGCAGTATTTT
CDR3: CAWSDWLTQYF
V: TRBV30
J: TRBJ2-3
D: -
size: few

DNA: TGTGCCAGCAGTCTGACGTACCAAGAGACCCAGTACTTC
CDR3: CASSLTYQETQYF
V: TRBV27
J: TRBJ2-5
D: -
size: many

DNA: TGTGCCAGCTCACCAAAACTAGCGGGAGAAGGAACCGGGGAGCTGTTTTTT
CDR3: CASSPKLAGEGTGELFF
V: TRBV18
J: TRBJ2-2
D: TRBD2
size: few

DNA: TGTGCCAGCTCACCACGACAGGACTTAAACACTGAAGCTTTCTTT
CDR3: CASSPRQDLNTEAFF
V: TRBV18
J: TRBJ1-1
D: -
size: -

DNA: TGTGCCAGCAGCTTAGAAGGGGTGTTAGCCAAAAACATTCAGTACTTC
CDR3: CASSLEGVLAKNIQYF
V: TRBV7-9
J: TRBJ2-4
D: -
size: many

DNA: TGTGCCAGCAGTGAAGCCGCAGCGAACACTGAAGCTTTCTTT
CDR3: CASSEAAANTEAFF
V: TRBV2
J: TRBJ1-1
D: -
size: many

DNA: TGTGCCAGCAGTCCAGGAGACAGGACCTACGAGCAGTACTTC
CDR3: CASSPGDRTYEQYF
V: TRBV28
J: TRBJ2-7
D: -
size: many

DNA: TGTGCCAGCAGCATCTACCAGGGGGCGCAAGAGACCCAGTACTTC
CDR3: CASSIYQGAQETQYF
V: TRBV7-9
J: TRBJ2-5
D: TRBD1
size: few

DNA: TGTGCCAGCAGTTACTCAGCCTACGCTAATGAAAAACTGTTTTTT
CDR3: CASSYSAYANEKLFF
V: TRBV6-5
J: TRBJ1-4
D: -
size: -

DNA: TGTGCCAGCAGCCAGGCCCGGGAGGGCCATAGAGAGACCCAGTACTTC
CDR3: CASSQAREGHRETQYF
V: TRBV3-1
J: TRBJ2-5
D: TRBD2
size: few

DNA: TGTGCCTGCCGGACTAGCGGGGGGGTTCGCACAGATACGCAGTATTTT
CDR3: CACRTSGGVRTDTQYF
V: TRBV30
J: TRBJ2-3
D: TRBD2
size: -

DNA: TGTGCCAGCAGCTTTACGGTGGGCACAGATACGCAGTATTTT
CDR3: CASSFTVGTDTQYF
V: TRBV5-5
J: TRBJ2-3
D: -
size: few

DNA: TGTGCCAGCAGCTTAGGGGACAGGGTTCAAAATGAGCAGTTCTTC
CDR3: CASSLGDRVQNEQFF
V: TRBV7-9
J: TRBJ2-1
D: TRBD1
size: -

DNA: TGTGCCAGCAGCTTACAGGCTCGGGGAAACACCATATATTTT
CDR3: CASSLQARGNTIYF
V: TRBV7-2
J: TRBJ1-3
D: -
size: -

DNA: TGTGCCAGCAGCCCGGCTGGGACAGGGGGCTGGAACACTGAAGCTTTCTTT
CDR3: CASSPAGTGGWNTEAFF
V: TRBV7-8
J: TRBJ1-1
D: TRBD1
size: few

DNA: TGCAGTGCTCAGCATCTCGGAACTAGCGGGAACGAGCAGTACTTC
CDR3: CSAQHLGTSGNEQYF
V: TRBV20-1
J: TRBJ2-7
D: TRBD2
size: few

DNA: TGTGCCAGTTCCCCCTGGAGCGTACCCTACGAGCAGTACTTC
CDR3: CASSPWSVPYEQYF
V: TRBV3-1
J: TRBJ2-7
D: -
size: many

DNA: TGTGCCAGCAGCCGACTAACTCTGGATGAGTCGAACACTGAAGCTTTCTTT
CDR3: CASSRLTLDESNTEAFF
V: TRBV7-9
J: TRBJ1-1
D: -
size: few

DNA: TGCGCCAGCAGCTCCGGGCGAGTAGCGGGATATGGTACGCAGTATTTT
CDR3: CASSSGRVAGYGTQYF
V: TRBV5-1
J: TRBJ2-3
D: TRBD2
size: -

DNA: TGTGCCAGCAGCTCAAGGGGGACCTTAGACACCGGGGAGCTGTTTTTT
CDR3: CASSSRGTLDTGELFF
V: TRBV7-9
J: TRBJ2-2
D: -
size: few

DNA: TGTGCCACCAGTGACTGGACTAGCTCGACCGGGGAGCTGTTTTTT
CDR3: CATSDWTSSTGELFF
V: TRBV24-1
J: TRBJ2-2
D: TRBD2
size: -

DNA: TGTGCCAGCAGGAGCGGGGATGAGCAGTTCTTC
CDR3: CASRSGDEQFF
V: TRBV27
J: TRBJ2-1
D: TRBD2
size: few

DNA: TGTGCCAGCAGCCCCGACAGTGACCTCCACAATGAGCAGTTCTTC
CDR3: CASSPDSDLHNEQFF
V: TRBV28
J: TRBJ2-1
D: -
size: -

DNA: TGTGCCAGCAGTTGGGGACTAGCGGTCCAAGAGACCCAGTACTTC
CDR3: CASSWGLAVQETQYF
V: TRBV12-3/TRBV12-4
J: TRBJ2-5
D: TRBD2
size: many

DNA: TGCGCCAGCAGCCAAGATTCTCGAGATTTTCAGGGATCCCACGAGCAGTACTTC
CDR3: CASSQDSRDFQGSHEQYF
V: TRBV4-3
J: TRBJ2-7
D: -
size: -

DNA: TGTGCCAGCAGTTACCTAGCAGGAGACAATGAGCAGTTCTTC
CDR3: CASSYLAGDNEQFF
V: TRBV6-5
J: TRBJ2-1
D: -
size: many

DNA: TGTGCCAGCAGTTTTTCATCCAGCAATCAGCCCCAGCATTTT
CDR3: CASSFSSSNQPQHF
V: TRBV12-3/TRBV12-4
J: TRBJ1-5
D: -
size: -

DNA: TGTGCCAGCAGCGTCCCGCTAGGACAGGACTATGGCTACACCTTC
CDR3: CASSVPLGQDYGYTF
V: TRBV28
J: TRBJ1-2
D: TRBD1
size: -

DNA: TGTGCCATCAGTGAGTCGGCCGGCACAGATACGCAGTATTTT
CDR3: CAISESAGTDTQYF
V: TRBV10-3
J: TRBJ2-3
D: -
size: many

DNA: TGTGCCAGCAGCCCCGGGGCCGCGGTTGAGACCCAGTACTTC
CDR3: CASSPGAAVETQYF
V: TRBV7-2
J: TRBJ2-5
D: -
size: many

DNA: TGTGCCAGCTCACCACAGACTAGCCCATTGGGAGAGCAGTACTTC
CDR3: CASSPQTSPLGEQYF
V: TRBV18
J: TRBJ2-7
D: TRBD2
size: few

DNA: TGTGCCAGCAGCTTAGGGGGCGGTGGAGGGCACGAGCAGTACTTC
CDR3: CASSLGGGGGHEQYF
V: TRBV7-9
J: TRBJ2-7
D: -
size: -

DNA: TGCGCCAGCAGATCGGAAAGACGCCCACAGTTCTTC
CDR3: CASRSERRPQFF
V: TRBV5-1
J: TRBJ2-1
D: -
size: -

DNA: TGTGCCACCAGTGATCCGGAGAGCTCCTACAATGAGCAGTTCTTC
CDR3: CATSDPESSYNEQFF
V: TRBV24-1
J: TRBJ2-1
D: -
size: few

DNA: TGTGCCAGCAGCCCTAATGGGCTTACGCAGTATTTT
CDR3: CASSPNGLTQYF
V: TRBV11-1
J: TRBJ2-3
D: -
size: many

DNA: TGTGCCAGCAACCGGGGGGGGTATGAGCAGTTCTTC
CDR3: CASNRGGYEQFF
V: TRBV7-2
J: TRBJ2-1
D: TRBD2
size: many

DNA: TGTGCCAGCAGCCCCGGGACAGCACCCACCCTAAGCTCCTACAATGAGCAGTTCTTC
CDR3: CASSPGTAPTLSSYNEQFF
V: TRBV6-1
J: TRBJ2-1
D: TRBD1
size: -

DNA: TGCAGTGCCCGGACAGGGTCGGTCACCGGGGAGCTGTTTTTT
CDR3: CSARTGSVTGELFF
V: TRBV20-1
J: TRBJ2-2
D: TRBD1
size: -

DNA: TGTGCCAGCAGTTACTCGGGGGGAAATAGCAATCAGCCCCAGCATTTT
CDR3: CASSYSGGNSNQPQHF
V: TRBV6-6
J: TRBJ1-5
D: -
size: -

DNA: TGTGCCAGCAGCGAGACAGGGTGGGGGGTGAAAGGCTACACCTTC
CDR3: CASSETGWGVKGYTF
V: TRBV9
J: TRBJ1-2
D: TRBD1
size: -

DNA: TGTGCCTGGAGTTCTCTGGAGACCCAGTACTTC
CDR3: CAWSSLETQYF
V: TRBV30
J: TRBJ2-5
D: -
size: many

DNA: TGTGCCCGGAGTGGGACAGGGGCCGGCGGCTACACCTTC
CDR3: CARSGTGAGGYTF
V: TRBV30
J: TRBJ1-2
D: TRBD1
size: few

DNA: TGTGCCTCGGACTCAGGGAGGACTGAAGCTTTCTTT
CDR3: CASDSGRTEAFF
V: TRBV19
J: TRBJ1-1
D: -
size: -

DNA: TGTGCCAGCAGTGATCTCGTCTACGAGCAGTACTTC
CDR3: CASSDLVYEQYF
V: TRBV6-1
J: TRBJ2-7
D: -
size: -

DNA: TGCGCCAGCAGCTTGGAGGCTAGCGGGGGAGTCTACAATGAGCAGTTCTTC
CDR3: CASSLEASGGVYNEQFF
V: TRBV5-1
J: TRBJ2-1
D: TRBD2
size: few

DNA: TGCAGCGCTGGGGTGGAGACCCAGTACTTC
CDR3: CSAGVETQYF
V: TRBV29-1
J: TRBJ2-5
D: -
size: -

DNA: TGTGCCAGCAGCTCTAGACAGTCAGATACGCAGTATTTT
CDR3: CASSSRQSDTQYF
V: TRBV7-2
J: TRBJ2-3
D: -
size: many

DNA: TGTGCCAGCAGCTTAGCACGTGGCAGCAGCACAGATACGCAGTATTTT
CDR3: CASSLARGSSTDTQYF
V: TRBV7-2
J: TRBJ2-3
D: -
size: many

DNA: TGCGCCAGCAGCCAAGATCTTAGTGGCTACACCTTC
CDR3: CASSQDLSGYTF
V: TRBV4-1
J: TRBJ1-2
D: -
size: few

DNA: TGTGCCAGTACCAACTGGGGACAGGGTAGGCATGAGCAGTTCTTC
CDR3: CASTNWGQGRHEQFF
V: TRBV19
J: TRBJ2-1
D: TRBD1
size: few

DNA: TGTGCCAGCGGCCTCATCAGCTCCTCCTACGAGCAGTACTTC
CDR3: CASGLISSSYEQYF
V: TRBV28
J: TRBJ2-7
D: -
size: many

DNA: TGTGCCAGCAGTGACACCGGGACCTCCAAAGAGACCCAGTACTTC
CDR3: CASSDTGTSKETQYF
V: TRBV9
J: TRBJ2-5
D: -
size: -

DNA: TGTGCCAGCAGCGGGACTAGCGGGAGAGAGACCCAGTACTTC
CDR3: CASSGTSGRETQYF
V: TRBV2
J: TRBJ2-5
D: TRBD2
size: many

DNA: TGTGCCAGCAGCTTGGAGGGCATGGCCAAAAACATTCAGTACTTC
CDR3: CASSLEGMAKNIQYF
V: TRBV11-2
J: TRBJ2-4
D: -
size: -